This T cell receptor (beta chain) comes out of a study of T cell responses to AZD1222 COVID-19 vaccine. General study findings and limits: Every sample of the repertoires postdated the peak T cell response.

Turning to this clone: Its antigen is unidentified.

Produced via immunoSEQ multiplex PCR; TCRdb's table is partial and in-frame only. The sample contains 40,000 to 60,000 clones, around nine tenths of which appear only once. The TCR comes from an adult who received the AZD1222 COVID-19 vaccine. Sequencing used peripheral blood, obtained 28 days after the second AZD1222 dose.

The CDR3 DNA is TGTGCCAGCAGCCGACAGGGGGACTATGGCTACACCTTC. This encodes CASSRQGDYGYTF. This chain links TRBV5-5 with TRBJ1-2, with 9 bases matching TRBD1. The germline CDR1 and CDR2 sequences are SGHKS and YYEKEE (reference sequence). The CDR3 extends over 13 amino acids. Germline trimming cut 4 bases from V and 3 bases from J; bases unmatched to any gene: 1.